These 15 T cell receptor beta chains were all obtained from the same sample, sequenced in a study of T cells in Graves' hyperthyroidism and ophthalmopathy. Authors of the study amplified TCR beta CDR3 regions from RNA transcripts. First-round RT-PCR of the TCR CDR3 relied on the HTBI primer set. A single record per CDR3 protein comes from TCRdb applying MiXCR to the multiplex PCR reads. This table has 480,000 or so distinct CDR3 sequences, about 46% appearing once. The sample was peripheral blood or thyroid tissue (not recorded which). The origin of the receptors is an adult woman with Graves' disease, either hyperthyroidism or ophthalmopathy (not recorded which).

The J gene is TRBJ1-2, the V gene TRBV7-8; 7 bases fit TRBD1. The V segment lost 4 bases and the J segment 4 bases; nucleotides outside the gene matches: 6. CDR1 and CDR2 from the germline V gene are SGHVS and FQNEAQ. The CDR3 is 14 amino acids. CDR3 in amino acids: CASSSLTGSYGYTF. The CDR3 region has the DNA TGTGCCAGCAGCTCGTTGACAGGGTCCTATGGCTACACCTTC.

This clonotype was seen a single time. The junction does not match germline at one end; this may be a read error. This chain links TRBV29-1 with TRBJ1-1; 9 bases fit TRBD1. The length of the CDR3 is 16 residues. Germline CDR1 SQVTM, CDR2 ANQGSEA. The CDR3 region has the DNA TGTATAGCGGGATCGGCCGGGACAGGGTCTTTCGCTGAAGCTTTCTTT. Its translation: CIAGSAGTGSFAEAFF.

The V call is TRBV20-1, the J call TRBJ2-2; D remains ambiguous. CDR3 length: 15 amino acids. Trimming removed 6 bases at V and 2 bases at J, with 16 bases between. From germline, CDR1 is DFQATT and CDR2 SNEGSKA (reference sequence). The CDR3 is CSAKPLLDNTGELFF. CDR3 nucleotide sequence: TGCAGTGCGAAGCCCCTTCTAGATAACACCGGGGAGCTGTTTTTT.

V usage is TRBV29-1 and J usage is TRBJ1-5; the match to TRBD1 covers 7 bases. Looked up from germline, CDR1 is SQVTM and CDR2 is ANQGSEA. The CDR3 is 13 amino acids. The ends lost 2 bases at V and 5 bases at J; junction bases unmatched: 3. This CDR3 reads CSVEWDSDQPQHF. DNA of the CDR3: TGCAGCGTTGAATGGGACAGCGATCAGCCCCAGCATTTT.

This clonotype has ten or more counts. CDR3 nucleotides: TGCGCCAGCAGCTTGGATCGCGGCGACACCGGGGAGCTGTTTTTT. Translation gives CASSLDRGDTGELFF. This chain joins TRBV5-1 and TRBJ2-2, with D unclear. With 0 bases removed from V and 3 bases from J, the gap between germline ends came to 9 bases. The CDR3 length is 15 residues. Per the germline V gene, CDR1 is SGHRS and CDR2 is YFSETQ.

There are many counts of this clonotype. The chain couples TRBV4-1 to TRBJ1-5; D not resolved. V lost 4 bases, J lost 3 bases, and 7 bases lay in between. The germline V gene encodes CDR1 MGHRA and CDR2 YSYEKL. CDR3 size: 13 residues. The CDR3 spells CASSPVSNQPQHF. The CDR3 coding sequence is TGCGCCAGCAGCCCGGTGTCCAATCAGCCCCAGCATTTT.

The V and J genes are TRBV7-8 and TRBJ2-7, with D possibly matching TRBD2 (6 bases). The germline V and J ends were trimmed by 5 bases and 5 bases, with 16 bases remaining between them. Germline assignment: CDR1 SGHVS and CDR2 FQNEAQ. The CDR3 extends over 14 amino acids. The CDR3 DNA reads TGTGCCAGCAGCCTCCCCGGTACTAGCAACGAGCAGTACTTC. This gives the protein CASSLPGTSNEQYF.

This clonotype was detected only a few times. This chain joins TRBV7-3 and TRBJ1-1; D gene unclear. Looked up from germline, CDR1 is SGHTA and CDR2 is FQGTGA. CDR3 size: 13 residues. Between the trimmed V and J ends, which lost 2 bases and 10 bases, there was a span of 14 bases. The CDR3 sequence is CASSLSVGSGAFF. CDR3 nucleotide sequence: TGTGCCAGCAGCTTATCTGTGGGGAGTGGAGCTTTCTTT.

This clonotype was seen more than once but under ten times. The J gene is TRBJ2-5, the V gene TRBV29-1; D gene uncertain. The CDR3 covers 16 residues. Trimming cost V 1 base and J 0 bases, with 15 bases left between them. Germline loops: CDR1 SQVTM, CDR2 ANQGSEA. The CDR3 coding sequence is TGCAGCGTTGAAGGTGGGATGACTCGGTACCAAGAGACCCAGTACTTC. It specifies CSVEGGMTRYQETQYF.

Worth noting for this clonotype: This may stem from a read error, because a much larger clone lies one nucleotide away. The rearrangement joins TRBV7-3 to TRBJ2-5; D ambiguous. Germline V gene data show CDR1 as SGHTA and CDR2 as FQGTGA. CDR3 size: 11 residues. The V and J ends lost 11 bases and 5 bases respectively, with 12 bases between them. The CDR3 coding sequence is TGTGCCTGGAGTGTACAGGAGACCCAGTACTTC. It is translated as CAWSVQETQYF. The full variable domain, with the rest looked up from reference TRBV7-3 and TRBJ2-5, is GAGVSQTPSNKVTEKGKYVELRCDPISGHTALYWYRQSLGQGPEFLIYFQGTGAADDSGLPNDRFFAVRPEGSVSTLKIQRTERGDSAVYLCAWSVQETQYFGPGTRLLVL.

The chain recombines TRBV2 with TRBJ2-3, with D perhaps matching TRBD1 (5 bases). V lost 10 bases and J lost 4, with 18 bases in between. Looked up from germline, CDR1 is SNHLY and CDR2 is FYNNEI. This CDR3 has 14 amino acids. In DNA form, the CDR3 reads TGTGCCACCCAGCTAGAGGTGGGGCCAGATACGCAGTATTTT. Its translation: CATQLEVGPDTQYF.

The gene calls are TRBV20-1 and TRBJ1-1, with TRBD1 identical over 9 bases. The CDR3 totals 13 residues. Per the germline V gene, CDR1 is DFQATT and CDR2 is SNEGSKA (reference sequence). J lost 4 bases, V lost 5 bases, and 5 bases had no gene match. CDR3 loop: CSARDRESTEAFF. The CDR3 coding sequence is TGCAGTGCTCGGGACAGGGAAAGCACTGAAGCTTTCTTT.

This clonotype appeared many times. The CDR3 DNA follows: TGTGCCAGCCAAAACGGGGCAGGCGGTGGGGCTTTCTTT. Residues: CASQNGAGGGAFF. The chain combines TRBV6-5 with TRBJ1-1, with D possibly TRBD1 on 5 matching bases. CDR1 MNHEY and CDR2 SVGAGI come from the germline V gene. CDR3 length: 13 residues. Trimming took 8 bases from V and 11 from J, leaving 21 bases between them.

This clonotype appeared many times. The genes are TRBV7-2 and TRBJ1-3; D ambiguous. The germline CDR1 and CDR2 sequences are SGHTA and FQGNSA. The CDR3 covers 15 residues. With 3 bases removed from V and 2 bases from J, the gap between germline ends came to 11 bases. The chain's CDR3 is CASSFPGVTGNTIYF. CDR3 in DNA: TGTGCCAGCAGCTTCCCTGGGGTGACTGGAAACACCATATATTTT.

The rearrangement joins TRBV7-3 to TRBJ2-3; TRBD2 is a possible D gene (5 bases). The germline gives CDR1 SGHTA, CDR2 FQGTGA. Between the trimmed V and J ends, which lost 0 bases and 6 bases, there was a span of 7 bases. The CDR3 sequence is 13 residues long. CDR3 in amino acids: CASSLTSGDTQYF. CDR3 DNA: TGTGCCAGCAGCTTAACTTCGGGGGATACGCAGTATTTT.